Presented here are 4 T cell receptor beta chains from one specimen sequenced in a study of cytomegalovirus exposure and HLA in healthy donors. PCR employed 60 Vbeta and 13 Jbeta primers. The data were produced by immunoSEQ multiplex PCR, yet TCRdb's version contains in-frame clones alone and is incomplete. The sample holds 95,000 to 100,000 clones; around 76% are singletons and the top ten take roughly 7.7%. The sample comprised PBMCs. These receptors were obtained from a human donor in good health.

The count of this clone is one. V gene TRBV7-2 combines with J gene TRBJ1-1, with D possibly TRBD1 on 5 matching bases. In germline, CDR1 is SGHTA, CDR2 FQGNSA. This CDR3 is built from 13 residues. The ends were cut back, 4 bases at V and 5 bases at J, with 11 bases in the middle. The CDR3 coding sequence is TGTGCCAGCAGCTCAATTCAGGGAACTGAAGCTTTCTTT. It translates to CASSSIQGTEAFF.

This clone has a handful of counts. As DNA, the CDR3 is TGTGCCAGCAGAACAAGGGGGCCCGGAACCCTGTTTTTT. Amino acid sequence: CASRTRGPGTLFF. The chain uses TRBV7-8 and TRBJ1-4; 7 nucleotides match TRBD1. CDR1 SGHVS and CDR2 FQNEAQ come from the germline V gene. CDR3 length equals 13 residues. V shed 6 bases, J shed 14 bases, and the junction held 12 bases outside the gene matches.

The chain combines TRBV4-1 with TRBJ1-1, with D possibly TRBD1 on 5 matching bases. Germline V gene sequence: CDR1 MGHRA, CDR2 YSYEKL. CDR3 length equals 15 residues. The germline V and J ends were trimmed by 7 bases and 4 bases, with 19 bases remaining between them. CDR3 sequence (DNA): TGCGCCAGCACAGGGCGGCGGGGGTCGGCCACTGAAGCTTTCTTT. This gives the protein CASTGRRGSATEAFF.

V usage is TRBV6-1 and J usage is TRBJ2-2; D is uncertain. Germline CDR1 MNHNS, CDR2 SASEGT. V was shortened by 2 bases and J by 7 bases, with 5 bases between the two germline ends. The CDR3 spans 12 residues. In DNA form, the CDR3 reads TGTGCCAGCAGTGAATTCGGCGGGGAGCTGTTTTTT. Translating it yields CASSEFGGELFF.